These 18 T cell receptor beta chains share one sample of origin, sequenced in a study of T cell repertoires in cytomegalovirus infection (dated by TCRdb to the late 2010s). Explained via the paper, the treatment or condition label denotes: in vitro stimulation with specific CMV peptide epitopes to enrich CMV-specific T cells. No antigen is known for these receptors. Data came from an Illumina HiSeq 1500. TCRdb reprocessed the public reads (quality trimming at Q25 with fastp, clone calling with MiXCR) and kept in-frame beta chains. Identical CDR3 protein sequences are pooled into one entry, listed with their most common genes and DNA. The sample has roughly 200,000 distinct CDR3 sequences on record, about 39% of them singletons. Over 45% of the sample comes from the top ten. Here the sequenced sample was CD8+ T cells from cultured PBMCs, taken from culture after CMV antigen stimulation. The receptors here all came from a human donor in good health (CMV status not recorded). Some clones in this sample may be carry-over from other donors' samples.

This clonotype was recorded many times. The V call is TRBV6-2 or TRBV6-3, the J call TRBJ1-5; 8 nucleotides line up with TRBD1. The germline V gene encodes CDR1 MNHEY and CDR2 SVGEGT. Losses at the gene ends were 3 bases for V and 1 base for J; bases not matched to a gene: 8. This CDR3 region has 17 residues. The CDR3 nucleotides read TGTGCCAGCAGTTATGCACGGCACAGGGGGAGCAATCAGCCCCAGCATTTT. This gives the protein CASSYARHRGSNQPQHF.

V gene TRBV28 combines with J gene TRBJ2-7, with D perhaps TRBD2 (5 bases). The germline V gene has CDR1 MDHEN and CDR2 SYDVKM. The CDR3 spans 15 residues. The CDR3: CALRGRGGPQNEQYF. The DNA for the CDR3 is TGTGCGCTCCGAGGGCGAGGTGGTCCTCAGAACGAGCAGTACTTC.

This clonotype has more than one count but fewer than ten. The chain recombines TRBV3-1 with TRBJ1-3; D call uncertain. V lost 0 bases to trimming and J lost 0 bases, with 6 bases between them. CDR3 length: 15 amino acids. The V gene's germline CDR1 is LGHDT and CDR2 YNNKEL (reference sequence). The CDR3 spells CASSQDGYSGNTIYF. CDR3 in DNA: TGTGCCAGCAGCCAAGACGGATACTCTGGAAACACCATATATTTT.

This clonotype was picked up many times. The chain couples TRBV28 to TRBJ2-7; 12 bases are shared with TRBD2. Germline CDR1 MDHEN, CDR2 SYDVKM. With V trimmed by 3 bases and J by 3 bases, 6 bases remained unmatched. The length of the CDR3 is 16 residues. The CDR3 reads CASSFAGTSGYYEQYF. DNA for the CDR3: TGTGCCAGCAGTTTTGCCGGGACTAGCGGGTACTACGAGCAGTACTTC.

The CDR3 protein is CASVGGWVNTEAFF. CDR3 coding DNA: TGTGCCAGCGTGGGGGGTTGGGTGAACACTGAAGCTTTCTTT. V and J are TRBV6-1 and TRBJ1-1; D might be TRBD1 (5 bases). The V end lost 8 bases, the J end lost 0 bases, and 13 bases lay between the germline ends. In germline, CDR1 is MNHNS, CDR2 SASEGT. The CDR3 spans 14 residues.

The sample holds a few counts of this clonotype. The chain carries TRBV12-5 and TRBJ1-5; D not resolved. The V end was cut by 6 bases, the J end by 3 bases, with 12 bases between. The CDR3 length is 14 residues. CDR1 and CDR2 (germline): LGHNT, FRNRAP. Here the CDR3 reads CASGFEGNNQPQHF. CDR3 in DNA: TGTGCTAGTGGATTTGAGGGAAACAATCAGCCCCAGCATTTT.

A few counts support this clonotype. This rearrangement joins TRBV12-3 or TRBV12-4 to TRBJ2-7; 9 nucleotides agree with TRBD2. There are 14 residues in the CDR3. V was clipped by 4 bases and J by 3 bases; unmatched bases: 4. CDR3 nucleotide sequence: TGTGCCAGCAGTTCCCATAGCGGGAGCTACGAGCAGTACTTC. This encodes CASSSHSGSYEQYF.

As concerns this clonotype: The junction shows a germline mismatch at one end, possibly a read error. V gene TRBV7-9 combines with J gene TRBJ1-2; D unclear. The CDR3 sequence is 16 residues long. CDR1 SEHNR and CDR2 FQNEAQ come from the germline V gene (reference sequence). The DNA of the CDR3 is TGTGCCAGCAGCTCTCCAGAGTCACGGCGAAACTATGGCTACAACTTC. It is translated as CASSSPESRRNYGYNF.

This chain joins TRBV12-3 or TRBV12-4 and TRBJ1-4; possibly TRBD1 for D (5 bases). This CDR3 spans 14 amino acids. V was pared by 8 bases and J by 5 bases, with 15 bases between. The CDR3 protein is CASGVIEGNEKLFF. Here the CDR3 DNA reads TGTGCCAGCGGCGTCATTGAGGGGAATGAAAAACTGTTTTTT.

V and J are TRBV7-9 and TRBJ1-1; D remains unclear. Germline lookup yields CDR1 SEHNR and CDR2 FQNEAQ (reference sequence). The CDR3 is 13 amino acids. V was cut by 8 bases and J by 3 bases, with 13 bases left in between. The CDR3 DNA reads as TGTGCCAGCCAAGGGTTACGGGACACTGAAGCTTTCTTT. Translated, it gives CASQGLRDTEAFF.

This clonotype was detected only a few times. V gene TRBV19 combines with J gene TRBJ1-1, with D hard to call. The germline V and J ends were trimmed by 3 bases and 5 bases, with 10 bases remaining between them. CDR1 is LNHDA and CDR2 is SQIVND in the germline V gene (reference sequence). The CDR3 is 13 amino acids. DNA for the CDR3: TGTGCCAGTAGTATGCTCGGAGGGACTGAAGCTTTCTTT. Translating it yields CASSMLGGTEAFF. Variable domain in full (rest from reference TRBV19 and TRBJ1-1): DGGITQSPKYLFRKEGQNVTLSCEQNLNHDAMYWYRQDPGQGLRLIYYSQIVNDFQKGDIAEGYSVSREKKESFPLTVTSAQKNPTAFYLCASSMLGGTEAFFGQGTRLTVV.

This clonotype was seen repeatedly, ten times or more. This chain links TRBV7-9 with TRBJ2-1; TRBD2 aligns across 12 bases. The CDR3 length is 16 residues. Germline V gene lookup returns CDR1 SEHNR and CDR2 FQNEAQ (reference sequence). The ends lost 3 bases at V and 7 bases at J; junction bases unmatched: 7. In DNA, the CDR3 is TGTGCCAGCAGCTTCGATCTAGCGGGAGGGGGAAATGAGCAGTTCTTC. Protein sequence: CASSFDLAGGGNEQFF.

V usage is TRBV7-2 and J usage is TRBJ1-5; D is perhaps TRBD1 (5 bases). Germline CDR1 reads SGHTA; CDR2 reads FQGNSA. The CDR3 is 14 amino acids. Trimming left V 7 bases short and J 7 bases short, with 17 bases between. CDR3 sequence: CASIPQGGDQPQHF. For the CDR3, the DNA is TGTGCCAGCATCCCCCAAGGAGGGGACCAGCCCCAGCATTTT.

The chain links TRBV12-3 or TRBV12-4 to TRBJ2-1, with TRBD1 matching 7 bases. V lost 6 bases, J lost 5 bases, and 10 bases stayed unmatched. The CDR3 sequence is 15 residues long. The CDR3 here is CASRPDRAPNNEQFF. CDR3 sequence (DNA): TGTGCCAGCAGGCCCGACAGGGCCCCGAACAATGAGCAGTTCTTC.

The rearrangement links TRBV7-9 to TRBJ1-2; no definite D call. Germline V gene data show CDR1 as SEHNR and CDR2 as FQNEAQ (reference sequence). The V end was cut by 0 bases, the J end by 4 bases, with 9 bases between. This CDR3 region has 14 residues. CDR3 sequence: CASSLAGVGYGYTF. In DNA, the CDR3 is TGTGCCAGCAGCTTAGCAGGCGTTGGCTATGGCTACACCTTC.

This clonotype was observed a single time. The CDR3 is CAISPHPRVFHEQYF. Written as DNA, the CDR3 is TGTGCCATCAGCCCCCACCCCAGGGTTTTCCACGAGCAGTACTTC. This rearrangement joins TRBV10-3 to TRBJ2-7, with D maybe TRBD1 (5 bases). V lost 6 bases and J lost 5, with 20 bases in between. The CDR3 sequence is 15 residues long. The germline gives CDR1 ENHRY, CDR2 SYGVKD.

The chain employs TRBV4-2 and TRBJ2-5; no firm D call. From germline, CDR1 is LGHNA and CDR2 YNFKEQ. V was pared by 0 bases and J by 1 base, with 15 bases between. This CDR3 contains 17 residues. CDR3 loop: CASSQEKRPGLQETQYF. The CDR3 DNA sequence: TGTGCCAGCAGCCAAGAGAAGAGGCCGGGCCTCCAAGAGACCCAGTACTTC.

The chain has TRBV11-2 and TRBJ2-5; D may be TRBD1 (6 bases). V lost 1 base and J lost 0, with 12 bases in between. This CDR3 has 16 residues. The V gene's germline CDR1 is SGHAT and CDR2 FQNNGV. CDR3 in amino acids: CASSLGTVPYQETQYF. The DNA for the CDR3 is TGTGCCAGCAGCTTAGGGACAGTCCCTTACCAAGAGACCCAGTACTTC.